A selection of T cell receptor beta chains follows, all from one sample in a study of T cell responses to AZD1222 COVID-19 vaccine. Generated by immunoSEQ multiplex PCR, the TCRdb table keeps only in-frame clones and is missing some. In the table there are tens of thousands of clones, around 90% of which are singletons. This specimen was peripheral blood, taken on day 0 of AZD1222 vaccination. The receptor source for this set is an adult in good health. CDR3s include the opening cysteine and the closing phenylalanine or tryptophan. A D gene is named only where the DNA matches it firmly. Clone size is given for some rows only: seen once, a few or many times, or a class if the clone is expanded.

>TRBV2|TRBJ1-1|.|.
CASPSIRDTEAFF
TGTGCCAGCCCTTCAATCAGGGACACTGAAGCTTTCTTT
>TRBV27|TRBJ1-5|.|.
CASSFAANSNQPQHF
TGTGCCAGCAGTTTTGCAGCGAATAGCAATCAGCCCCAGCATTTT
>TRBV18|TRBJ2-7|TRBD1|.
CASLDTQGANEQYF
TGTGCCAGCTTAGACACACAGGGGGCCAACGAGCAGTACTTC
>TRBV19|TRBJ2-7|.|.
CASSTYNNRLYEQYF
TGTGCCAGTAGTACATACAACAACAGGCTCTACGAGCAGTACTTC
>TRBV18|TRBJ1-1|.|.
CASSAPLRSRDTEAFF
TGTGCCAGCTCAGCACCCCTTAGGAGTCGGGACACTGAAGCTTTCTTT
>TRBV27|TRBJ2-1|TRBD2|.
CASSLFGEGLADYNEQFF
TGTGCCAGCAGTTTATTTGGGGAGGGACTAGCGGACTACAATGAGCAGTTCTTC
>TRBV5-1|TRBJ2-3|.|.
CASSLDMVAVASTDTQYF
TGCGCCAGCAGCTTGGATATGGTGGCAGTCGCTAGCACAGATACGCAGTATTTT
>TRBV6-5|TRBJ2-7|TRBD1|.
CASNQGAGSYEQYF
TGTGCCAGCAACCAGGGGGCAGGTTCCTACGAGCAGTACTTC
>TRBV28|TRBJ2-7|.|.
CASTLSGLRYEQYF
TGTGCCAGCACTCTTTCGGGACTTCGCTACGAGCAGTACTTC
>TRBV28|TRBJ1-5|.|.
CASSLTHINQPQHF
TGTGCCAGCAGTTTAACGCACATCAATCAGCCCCAGCATTTT
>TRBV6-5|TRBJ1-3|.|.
CASAGEAGNTIYF
TGTGCCAGCGCCGGTGAGGCTGGAAACACCATATATTTT
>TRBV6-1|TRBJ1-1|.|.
CASSDGVMNTEAFF
TGTGCCAGCAGTGATGGGGTGATGAACACTGAAGCTTTCTTT
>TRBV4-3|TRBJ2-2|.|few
CASSRFSGELFF
TGCGCCAGCAGCCGATTTAGCGGGGAGCTGTTTTTT
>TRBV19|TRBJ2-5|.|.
CASTPPGLQETQYF
TGTGCCAGTACCCCGCCGGGACTCCAAGAGACCCAGTACTTC
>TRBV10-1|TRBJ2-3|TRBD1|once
CASSETGVPDTQYF
TGCGCCAGCAGTGAAACAGGGGTACCAGATACGCAGTATTTT
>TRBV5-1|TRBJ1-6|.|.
CASSANNSPLHF
TGCGCCAGCAGCGCCAATAATTCACCCCTCCACTTT
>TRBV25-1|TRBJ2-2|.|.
CASRDGQGDTGELFF
TGTGCCAGCAGGGACGGGCAGGGAGACACCGGGGAGCTGTTTTTT
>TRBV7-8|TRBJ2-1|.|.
CASSLASAGSYNEQFF
TGTGCCAGCAGCTTAGCATCCGCGGGATCCTACAATGAGCAGTTCTTC
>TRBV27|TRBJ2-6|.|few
CASAKRGVSSGANVLTF
TGTGCCAGCGCTAAAAGGGGGGTGAGCTCTGGGGCCAACGTCCTGACTTTC
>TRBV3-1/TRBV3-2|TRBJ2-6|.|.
CASSQRGIADGRSGANVLTF
TGTGCCAGCAGCCAGAGGGGAATTGCCGATGGGCGGAGTGGGGCCAACGTCCTGACTTTC